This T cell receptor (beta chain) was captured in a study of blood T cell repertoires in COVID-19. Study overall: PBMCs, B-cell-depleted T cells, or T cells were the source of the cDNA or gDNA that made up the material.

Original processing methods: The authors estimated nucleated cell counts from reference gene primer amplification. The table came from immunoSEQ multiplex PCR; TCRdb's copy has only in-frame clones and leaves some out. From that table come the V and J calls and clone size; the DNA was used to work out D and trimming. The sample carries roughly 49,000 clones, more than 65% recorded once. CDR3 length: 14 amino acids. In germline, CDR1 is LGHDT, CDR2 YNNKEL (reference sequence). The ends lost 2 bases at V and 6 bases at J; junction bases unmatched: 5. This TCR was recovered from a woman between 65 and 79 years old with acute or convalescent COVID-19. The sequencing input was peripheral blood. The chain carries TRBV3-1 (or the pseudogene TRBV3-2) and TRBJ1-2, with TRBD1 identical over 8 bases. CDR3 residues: CASSQNTGGDGYTF. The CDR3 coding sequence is TGTGCCAGCAGCCAAAATACAGGGGGGGATGGCTACACCTTC.